Below are 16 T cell receptor beta chains sequenced from a single sample in a study of blood T cell repertoires in COVID-19 (dated by TCRdb to about 2020). Library prep was done by the immunoSEQ multiplex PCR assay. As stored in TCRdb, this immuneACCESS dataset retains in-frame rearrangements with V and J assigned. A fraction of the clones does not appear; measured against another copy, unresolved V genes explain less than half of the discrepancy, and the remainder lacks a known reason. The sample table records more than 250,000 clones; approximately 86% of these occur just once. The ten largest clones capture approximately 2.2% of the sample. The sequenced sample consisted of peripheral blood. These receptors all stem from a woman aged 30 to 39 who had recovered from COVID-19.

This clone has more than one count but fewer than ten. The chain joins TRBV7-6 to TRBJ1-2, with unresolved D. Trimming pared 0 bases from V and 8 bases from J, leaving 7 bases between. CDR3 length: 12 amino acids. Germline assignment: CDR1 SGHVS and CDR2 FNYEAQ. CDR3 coding DNA: TGTGCCAGCAGCTTAGCGTTCGGGGGCTACACCTTC. As protein: CASSLAFGGYTF.

This chain joins TRBV27 and TRBJ2-7, with 8 bases fitting TRBD2. Losses at the gene ends were 6 bases for V and 2 bases for J; bases not matched to a gene: 9. Germline lookup yields CDR1 MNHEY and CDR2 SMNVEV (reference sequence). The CDR3 is 15 amino acids. For the CDR3, the DNA is TGTGCCAGCAGCCTCGGACTAGCAGTGACCTACGAGCAGTACTTC. This translates into CASSLGLAVTYEQYF.

The rearrangement joins TRBV4-1 to TRBJ2-1; TRBD2 is a possible D gene (5 bases). In germline, CDR1 is MGHRA, CDR2 YSYEKL. The CDR3 totals 14 residues. V lost 4 bases to trimming and J lost 7 bases, with 14 bases between them. The CDR3 loop is CASSLPLARNEQFF. The CDR3 nucleotides read TGCGCCAGCAGCCTTCCGCTAGCTCGAAATGAGCAGTTCTTC.

V usage is TRBV6-2 or TRBV6-3 and J usage is TRBJ2-7; perhaps TRBD1 as D (6 bases). The germline CDR1 and CDR2 sequences are MNHEY and SVGEGT. The CDR3 has 15 residues. Trimming shortened V by 0 bases and J by 2 bases, and 11 bases separated the two germline ends. The CDR3 region has the DNA TGTGCCAGCAGTTACTCACCCGGGACACCCTACGAGCAGTACTTC. This codes for CASSYSPGTPYEQYF.

This sequence joins TRBV28 and TRBJ2-7, with a tentative D call TRBD1 (5 bases). Trimming removed 4 bases from V and 3 bases from J, with 7 bases in between. CDR3 length: 12 residues. From germline, CDR1 is MDHEN and CDR2 SYDVKM. In nucleotides, the CDR3 is TGTGCCAGCAGTTCAGACAGCTACGAGCAGTACTTC. It yields the protein CASSSDSYEQYF.

V is TRBV5-1 and J is TRBJ1-4; 8 bases are shared with TRBD1. This CDR3 region has 16 residues. V gave up 0 bases and J gave up 9 bases; unmatched junction bases: 10. Germline CDR1 reads SGHRS; CDR2 reads YFSETQ. The CDR3 is CASSLDDRGGAKKLFF. The CDR3, as DNA: TGCGCCAGCAGCTTGGACGACAGGGGAGGGGCGAAAAAACTGTTTTTT.

This chain joins TRBV18 and TRBJ1-2, with 10 bases identical to TRBD1. The germline V gene has CDR1 KGHSH and CDR2 LQKENI. The J segment lost 3 bases and the V segment lost 3 bases, leaving 1 base of the junction unmatched. This CDR3 comprises 14 residues. Here the CDR3 reads CASSPGQGYYGYTF. CDR3 DNA sequence: TGTGCCAGCTCACCGGGACAGGGGTACTATGGCTACACCTTC.

The chain's CDR3 is CASSPGRGNTEAFF. The CDR3 region has the DNA TGTGCCAGCAGCCCCGGACGGGGGAACACTGAAGCTTTCTTT. The chain recombines TRBV9 with TRBJ1-1; D uncertain. Germline-derived CDR1 and CDR2 are SGDLS and YYNGEE. V was trimmed by 4 bases and J by 1 base, leaving 11 bases between them. This CDR3 spans 14 amino acids.

The rearrangement joins TRBV6-6 to TRBJ2-7, with D possibly matching TRBD1 (6 bases). Germline CDR1 reads MNHNY; CDR2 reads SVGAGI (reference sequence). The CDR3 length is 15 residues. The V and J ends lost 7 bases and 0 bases respectively, with 16 bases between them. The CDR3 nucleotides read TGTGCCAGCACCGGCCCGGGACACAGCTCCTACGAGCAGTACTTC. It is translated as CASTGPGHSSYEQYF.

This chain links TRBV15 with TRBJ2-2; 12 bases map to TRBD2. The CDR3 is 15 residues long. Trimming cost V 3 bases and J 7 bases; bases outside gene matches: 3. The germline V gene has CDR1 LNHNV and CDR2 YYDKDF (reference sequence). This chain's CDR3 is CATSRGLAGSGELFF. DNA of the CDR3: TGTGCCACCAGCAGGGGACTAGCGGGTAGCGGGGAGCTGTTTTTT. The whole variable domain, filled in from reference TRBV15 and TRBJ2-2, reads DAMVIQNPRYQVTQFGKPVTLSCSQTLNHNVMYWYQQKSSQAPKLLFHYYDKDFNNEADTPDNFQSRRPNTSFCFLDIRSPGLGDTAMYLCATSRGLAGSGELFFGEGSRLTVL.

The chain links TRBV9 to TRBJ2-3; TRBD2 aligns across 7 bases. From germline, CDR1 is SGDLS and CDR2 YYNGEE. The J segment lost 4 bases and the V segment lost 0 bases, leaving 11 bases of the junction unmatched. This CDR3 is 17 amino acids long. The CDR3 sequence is CASSVEFFAGEADTQYF. Written as DNA, the CDR3 is TGTGCCAGCAGCGTAGAGTTCTTCGCGGGAGAAGCAGATACGCAGTATTTT.

The chain is built from TRBV10-3 and TRBJ2-6; the match to TRBD1 covers 7 bases. The CDR3 contains 13 residues. In germline, CDR1 is ENHRY, CDR2 SYGVKD. The J segment lost 3 bases and the V segment lost 10 bases, leaving 3 bases of the junction unmatched. This chain's CDR3 is CATQGDGANVLTF. In DNA form, the CDR3 reads TGTGCCACCCAGGGGGATGGGGCCAACGTCCTGACTTTC.

This clone has a handful of counts. The rearrangement links TRBV2 to TRBJ2-1, with D possibly matching TRBD2 (5 bases). The CDR3 consists of 14 residues. The V gene lost 4 bases and the J gene lost 6 bases, with 13 bases spanning the gap. CDR1 and CDR2 (germline): SNHLY, FYNNEI. The CDR3 bases are TGTGCCAGCAGTGCGGACTCCAACATCAATGAGCAGTTCTTC. Protein sequence: CASSADSNINEQFF.

CDR3 region: CASGNTGLPQYF. CDR3 nucleotides: TGTGCCAGCGGCAATACAGGGCTCCCTCAGTACTTC. The rearrangement uses TRBV27 and TRBJ2-7, with TRBD1 as a possible D gene (6 bases). This CDR3 is 12 amino acids long. Germline V gene lookup returns CDR1 MNHEY and CDR2 SMNVEV (reference sequence). Deletions cut 8 bases from V and 10 bases from J, with 18 bases between.

The CDR3 is CASSYAGGPTGELFF. DNA of the CDR3: TGTGCCAGCAGTTACGCGGGGGGTCCCACCGGGGAGCTGTTTTTT. The chain couples TRBV6-5 to TRBJ2-2, with TRBD2 matching over 8 bases. Germline CDR1 is MNHEY and CDR2 is SVGAGI. The CDR3 extends over 15 amino acids. The trim removed 2 bases at V and 4 bases at J, leaving 3 bases unmatched.

The genes are TRBV5-1 and TRBJ2-7; D uncertain. Germline lookup yields CDR1 SGHRS and CDR2 YFSETQ. The CDR3 contains 12 residues. Trimming removed 0 bases at V and 5 bases at J, with 6 bases between. The CDR3 region has the DNA TGCGCCAGCAGCTTGGCCTTCGACGAGCAGTACTTC. This encodes CASSLAFDEQYF.